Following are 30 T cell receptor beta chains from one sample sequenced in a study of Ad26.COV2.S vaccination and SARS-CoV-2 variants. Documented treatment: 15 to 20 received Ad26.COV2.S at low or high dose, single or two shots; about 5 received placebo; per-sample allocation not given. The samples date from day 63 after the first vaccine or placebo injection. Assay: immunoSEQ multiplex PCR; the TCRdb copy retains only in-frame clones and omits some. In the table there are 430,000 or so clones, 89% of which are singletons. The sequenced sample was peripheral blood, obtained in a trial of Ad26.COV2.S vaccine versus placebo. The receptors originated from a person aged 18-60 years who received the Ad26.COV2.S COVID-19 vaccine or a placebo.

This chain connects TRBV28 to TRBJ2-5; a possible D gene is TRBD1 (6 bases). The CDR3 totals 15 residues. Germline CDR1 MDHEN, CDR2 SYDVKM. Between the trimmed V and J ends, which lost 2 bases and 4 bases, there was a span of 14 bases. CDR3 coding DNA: TGTGCCAGCAGTTTACCCTCAGGGGCCGGAGAGACCCAGTACTTC. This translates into CASSLPSGAGETQYF.

The CDR3 loop reads CASSPGTNFYEQYF. CDR3 DNA: TGCGCCAGCAGCCCGGGGACAAATTTTTACGAGCAGTACTTC. The genes are TRBV5-1 and TRBJ2-7, with a possible D match to TRBD1 (6 bases). The germline V gene encodes CDR1 SGHRS and CDR2 YFSETQ. V gave up 4 bases and J gave up 4 bases, with 15 bases separating them. The CDR3 loop spans 14 amino acids.

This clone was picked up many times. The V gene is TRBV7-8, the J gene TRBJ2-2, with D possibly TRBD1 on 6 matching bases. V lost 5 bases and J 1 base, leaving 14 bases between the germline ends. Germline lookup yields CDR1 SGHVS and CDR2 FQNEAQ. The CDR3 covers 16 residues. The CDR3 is CASSGRGGRNTGELFF. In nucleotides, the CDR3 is TGTGCCAGCAGCGGGCGAGGGGGACGGAACACCGGGGAGCTGTTTTTT.

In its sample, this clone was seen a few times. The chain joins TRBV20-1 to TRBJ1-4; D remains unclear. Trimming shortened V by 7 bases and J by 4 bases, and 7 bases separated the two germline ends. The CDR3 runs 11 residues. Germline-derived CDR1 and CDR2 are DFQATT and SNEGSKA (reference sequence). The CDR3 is CSGRFNEKLFF. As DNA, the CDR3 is TGCAGTGGCAGGTTTAATGAAAAACTGTTTTTT.

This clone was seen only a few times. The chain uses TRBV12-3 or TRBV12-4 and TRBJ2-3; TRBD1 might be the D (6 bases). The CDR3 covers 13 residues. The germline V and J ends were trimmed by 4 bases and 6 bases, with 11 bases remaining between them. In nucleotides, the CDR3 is TGTGCCAGCAGTTCAGGGGATGGTGATACGCAGTATTTT. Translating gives CASSSGDGDTQYF.

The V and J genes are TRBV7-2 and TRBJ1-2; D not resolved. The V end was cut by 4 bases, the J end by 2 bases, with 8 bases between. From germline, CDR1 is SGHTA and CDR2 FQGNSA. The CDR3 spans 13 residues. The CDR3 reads CASSSQWNYGYTF. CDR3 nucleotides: TGTGCCAGCAGCTCACAGTGGAACTATGGCTACACCTTC.

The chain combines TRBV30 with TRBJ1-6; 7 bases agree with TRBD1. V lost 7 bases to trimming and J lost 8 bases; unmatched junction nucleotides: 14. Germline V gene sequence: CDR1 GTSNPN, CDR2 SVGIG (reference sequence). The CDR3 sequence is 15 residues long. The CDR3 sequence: CALRRGGTVYSPLHF. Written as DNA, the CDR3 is TGTGCCTTAAGGAGAGGAGGGACAGTTTATTCACCCCTCCACTTT.

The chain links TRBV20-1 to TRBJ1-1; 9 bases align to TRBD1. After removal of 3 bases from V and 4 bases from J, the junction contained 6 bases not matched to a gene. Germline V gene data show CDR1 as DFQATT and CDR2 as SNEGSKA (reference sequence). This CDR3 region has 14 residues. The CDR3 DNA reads TGCAGTGCTAGTACAGGGGGCTCGGGCACTGAAGCTTTCTTT. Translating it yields CSASTGGSGTEAFF.

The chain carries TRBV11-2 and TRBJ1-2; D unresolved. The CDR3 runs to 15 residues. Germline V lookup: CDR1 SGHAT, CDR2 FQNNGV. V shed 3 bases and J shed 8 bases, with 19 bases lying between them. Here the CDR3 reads CASSLTQTHGRGYTF. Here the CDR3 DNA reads TGTGCCAGCAGCTTGACCCAAACACACGGGAGAGGCTACACCTTC.

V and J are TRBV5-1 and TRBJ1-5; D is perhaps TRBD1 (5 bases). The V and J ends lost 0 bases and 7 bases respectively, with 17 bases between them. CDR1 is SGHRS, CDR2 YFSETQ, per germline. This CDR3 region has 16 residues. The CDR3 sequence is CASSLDGTKRGQPQHF. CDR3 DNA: TGCGCCAGCAGCTTGGATGGGACCAAACGGGGCCAGCCCCAGCATTTT.

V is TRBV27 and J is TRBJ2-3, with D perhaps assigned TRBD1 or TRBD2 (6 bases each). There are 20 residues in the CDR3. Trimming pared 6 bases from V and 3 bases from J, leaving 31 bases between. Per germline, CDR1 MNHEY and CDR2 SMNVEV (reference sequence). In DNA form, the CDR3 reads TGTGCCAGCAGCACCTTCGCCATCCTTTTGACGGGGGCTTCGACAGATACGCAGTATTTT. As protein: CASSTFAILLTGASTDTQYF.

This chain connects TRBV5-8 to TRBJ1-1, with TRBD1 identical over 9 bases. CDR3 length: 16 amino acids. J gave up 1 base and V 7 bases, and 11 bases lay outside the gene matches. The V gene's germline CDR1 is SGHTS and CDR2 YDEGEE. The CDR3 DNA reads TGTGCCAGCCCTCAAGAACAGGGGGCCGGGAACACTGAAGCTTTCTTT. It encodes CASPQEQGAGNTEAFF.

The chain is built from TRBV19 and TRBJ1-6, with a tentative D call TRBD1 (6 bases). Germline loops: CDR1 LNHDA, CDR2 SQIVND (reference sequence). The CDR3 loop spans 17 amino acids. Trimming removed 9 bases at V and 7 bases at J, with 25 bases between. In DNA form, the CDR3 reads TGTGCCAGCCGCCTGAGGACAGCGGGGGGCCCCAATTCACCCCTCCACTTT. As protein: CASRLRTAGGPNSPLHF.

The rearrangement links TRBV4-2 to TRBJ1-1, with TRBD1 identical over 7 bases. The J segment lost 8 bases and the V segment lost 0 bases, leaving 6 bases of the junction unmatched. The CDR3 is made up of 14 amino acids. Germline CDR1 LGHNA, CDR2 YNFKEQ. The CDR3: CASSQDRQGQEAFF. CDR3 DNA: TGTGCCAGCAGCCAAGATAGACAGGGTCAAGAAGCTTTCTTT.

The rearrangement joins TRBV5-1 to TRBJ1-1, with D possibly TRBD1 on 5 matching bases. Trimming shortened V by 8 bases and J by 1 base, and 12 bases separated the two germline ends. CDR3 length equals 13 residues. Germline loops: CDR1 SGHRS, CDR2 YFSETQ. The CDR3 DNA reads TGCGCCAGTGCGTCTCAGGGGAACACTGAAGCTTTCTTT. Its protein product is CASASQGNTEAFF.

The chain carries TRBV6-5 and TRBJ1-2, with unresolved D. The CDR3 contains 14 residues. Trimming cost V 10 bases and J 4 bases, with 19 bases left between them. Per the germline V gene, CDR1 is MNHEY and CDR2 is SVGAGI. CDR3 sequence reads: CATAPPGAGYGYTF. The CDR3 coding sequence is TGTGCCACCGCCCCCCCTGGAGCGGGCTATGGCTACACCTTC.

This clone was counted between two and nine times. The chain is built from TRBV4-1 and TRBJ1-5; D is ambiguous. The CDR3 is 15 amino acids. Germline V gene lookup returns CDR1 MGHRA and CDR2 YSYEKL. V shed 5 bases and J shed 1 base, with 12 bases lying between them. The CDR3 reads CASSITESSNQPQHF. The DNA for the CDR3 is TGCGCCAGCAGCATAACGGAATCGAGCAATCAGCCCCAGCATTTT.

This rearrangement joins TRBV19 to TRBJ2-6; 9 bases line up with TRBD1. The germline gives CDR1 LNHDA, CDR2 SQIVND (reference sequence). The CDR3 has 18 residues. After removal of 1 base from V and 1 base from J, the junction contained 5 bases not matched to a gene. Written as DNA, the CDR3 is TGTGCCAGTAGTATAGGAGGACAGGGGCGTTCTGGGGCCAACGTCCTGACTTTC. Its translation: CASSIGGQGRSGANVLTF.

This CDR3 reads CASSPADRRSTDTQYF. The CDR3 nucleotides are TGTGCCAGCAGCCCCGCGGACAGGAGAAGCACAGATACGCAGTATTTT. This rearrangement joins TRBV28 to TRBJ2-3, with 7 bases fitting TRBD1. The V segment lost 6 bases and the J segment 0 bases; nucleotides outside the gene matches: 9. This CDR3 region has 16 residues. CDR1 and CDR2 (germline): MDHEN, SYDVKM.

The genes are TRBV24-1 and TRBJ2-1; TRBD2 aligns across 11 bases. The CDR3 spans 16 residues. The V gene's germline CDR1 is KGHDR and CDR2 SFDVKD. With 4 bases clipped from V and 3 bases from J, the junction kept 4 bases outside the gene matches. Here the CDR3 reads CATSDTTSGNYNEQFF. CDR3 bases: TGTGCCACCAGTGACACGACTAGCGGGAACTACAATGAGCAGTTCTTC.

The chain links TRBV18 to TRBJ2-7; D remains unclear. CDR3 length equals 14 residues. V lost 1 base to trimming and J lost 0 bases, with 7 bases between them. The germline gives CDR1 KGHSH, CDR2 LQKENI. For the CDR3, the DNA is TGTGCCAGCTCACCACGCAGTAGCTCCTACGAGCAGTACTTC. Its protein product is CASSPRSSSYEQYF.

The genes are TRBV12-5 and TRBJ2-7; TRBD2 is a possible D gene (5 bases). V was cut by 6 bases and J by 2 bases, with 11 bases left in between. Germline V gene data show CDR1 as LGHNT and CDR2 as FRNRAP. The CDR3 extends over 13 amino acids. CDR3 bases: TGTGCTAGTGGCCTCTCCGGGACCTACGAGCAGTACGTC. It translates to CASGLSGTYEQYV.

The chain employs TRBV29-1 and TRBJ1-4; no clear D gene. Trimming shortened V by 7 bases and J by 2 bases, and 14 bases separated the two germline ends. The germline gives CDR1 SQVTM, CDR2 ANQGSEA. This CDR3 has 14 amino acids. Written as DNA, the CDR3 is TGCAGCGCCGCCCGTGGACTGACTAATGAAAAACTGTTTTTT. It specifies CSAARGLTNEKLFF.

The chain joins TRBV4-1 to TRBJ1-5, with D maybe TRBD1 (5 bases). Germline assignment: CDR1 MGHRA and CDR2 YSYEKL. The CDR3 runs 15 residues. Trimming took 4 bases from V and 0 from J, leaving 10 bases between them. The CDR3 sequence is CASSRQGNSNQPQHF. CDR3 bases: TGCGCCAGCAGCCGTCAGGGAAATAGCAATCAGCCCCAGCATTTT.

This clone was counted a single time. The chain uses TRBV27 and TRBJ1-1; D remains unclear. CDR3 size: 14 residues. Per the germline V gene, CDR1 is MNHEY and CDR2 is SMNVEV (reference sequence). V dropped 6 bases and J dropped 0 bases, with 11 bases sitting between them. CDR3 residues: CASRKTDLNTEAFF. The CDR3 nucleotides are TGTGCCAGCAGAAAAACAGATTTGAACACTGAAGCTTTCTTT.

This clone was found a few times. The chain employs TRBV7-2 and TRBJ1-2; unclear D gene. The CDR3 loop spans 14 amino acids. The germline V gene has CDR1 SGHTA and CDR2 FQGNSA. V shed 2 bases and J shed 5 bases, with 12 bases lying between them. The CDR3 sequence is CASSLNRSPYGYTF. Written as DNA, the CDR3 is TGTGCCAGCAGCTTAAACAGATCCCCATATGGCTACACCTTC.

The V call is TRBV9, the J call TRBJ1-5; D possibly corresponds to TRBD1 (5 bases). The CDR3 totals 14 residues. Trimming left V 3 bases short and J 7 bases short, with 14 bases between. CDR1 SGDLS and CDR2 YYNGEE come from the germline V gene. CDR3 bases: TGTGCCAGCAGCGCCGGGGGAGGGAAGCAGCCCCAGCATTTT. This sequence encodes CASSAGGGKQPQHF.

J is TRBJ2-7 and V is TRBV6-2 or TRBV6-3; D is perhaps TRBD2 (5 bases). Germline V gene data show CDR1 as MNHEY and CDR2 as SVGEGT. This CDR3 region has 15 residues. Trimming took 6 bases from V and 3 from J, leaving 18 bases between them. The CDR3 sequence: CASSERLRALYEQYV. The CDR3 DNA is TGTGCCAGCAGCGAACGACTACGGGCCCTCTACGAGCAGTACGTC.

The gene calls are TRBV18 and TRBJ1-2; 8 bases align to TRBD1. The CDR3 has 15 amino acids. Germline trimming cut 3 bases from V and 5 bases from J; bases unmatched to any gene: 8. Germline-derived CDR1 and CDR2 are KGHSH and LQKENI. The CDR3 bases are TGTGCCAGCTCACCCGAGCGCCAGGGGGCGTATGGCTACACCTTC. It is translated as CASSPERQGAYGYTF.

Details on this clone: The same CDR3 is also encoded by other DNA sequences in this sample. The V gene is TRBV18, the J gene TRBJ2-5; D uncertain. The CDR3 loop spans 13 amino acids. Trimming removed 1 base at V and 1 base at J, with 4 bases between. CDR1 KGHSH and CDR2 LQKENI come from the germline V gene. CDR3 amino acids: CASSPQSQETQYF. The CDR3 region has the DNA TGTGCCAGCTCACCACAGAGCCAAGAGACCCAGTACTTC.